This T cell receptor beta chain was recorded in a study of T cell responses to AZD1222 COVID-19 vaccine. CDR3 length: 16 residues. Germline V gene lookup returns CDR1 LGHNA and CDR2 YNFKEQ. V lost 4 bases and J lost 8; bases outside the gene matches: 9. Profiling relied on immunoSEQ multiplex PCR, and the TCRdb table lists in-frame clones only, not all of them. The sample lists around 140,000 clones, 85% to 90% occurring once. About this clone itself: Its cognate antigen is unknown.

Study outcomes and limitations: At baseline, seropositivity was found in only 5 to 7 AZD1222 recipients. Close to half of all spike-specific TCRs reportedly target regions of the variants that are unmutated.

The sequence derives from an adult who received the AZD1222 COVID-19 vaccine. V and J are TRBV4-2 and TRBJ2-1, with TRBD2 identical over 12 bases. Sample: peripheral blood, taken 28 days after the second AZD1222 dose. CDR3 sequence (DNA): TGTGCCAGCAGCCTGAGACTAGCGGGAGCGTTGGATGAGCAGTTCTTC. Encoded protein: CASSLRLAGALDEQFF.